Detailed here is one T cell receptor beta chain. This table comes from immunoSEQ multiplex PCR, and its TCRdb copy is limited to in-frame clones, with some not included. Here the sample spans just over 150,000 clones, about 88% being singletons. These data belong to a study of blood T cell repertoires in COVID-19. Overall study: PBMCs, B-cell-depleted T cells, or T cells provided the cDNA or gDNA that made up the material.

CDR3 size: 16 residues. Germline assignment: CDR1 SGHTA and CDR2 FQGNSA. Trimming took 1 base from V and 0 from J, leaving 12 bases between them. The TCR comes from a woman in her 70s with acute or convalescent COVID-19. This sequence joins TRBV7-2 and TRBJ2-5, with D hard to call. The sample was peripheral blood. The CDR3 reads CASSLELAGDQETQYF. In nucleotides, the CDR3 is TGTGCCAGCAGCTTAGAACTGGCCGGAGACCAAGAGACCCAGTACTTC.